This TCR beta chain derives from a study of blood T cell repertoires in COVID-19. Background on the study: PBMCs, B-cell-depleted T cells, or T cells provided the cDNA or gDNA that made up the material.

A few counts support this clone. Original analysis: By means of reference gene primer amplification, nucleated cell counts were estimated. Clones were sequenced by immunoSEQ multiplex PCR, and TCRdb holds only the in-frame ones, with some missing. V, J and clone size derive from that table, while D and trimming were established from the DNA sequence. The table records under 200,000 clones, around 82% of them present only once. CDR1 and CDR2 (germline): SGHTA, FQGNSA. This CDR3 region has 17 residues. V shed 0 bases, J shed 3 bases, and the junction held 7 bases outside the gene matches. The sample consisted of peripheral blood. The receptor was isolated from a man younger than 35 with active or convalescent COVID-19. The chain is built from TRBV7-2 and TRBJ1-4; 7 bases agree with TRBD1. CDR3 bases: TGTGCCAGCAGCTTAGCCTATAACAGGGGCCCTAATGAAAAACTGTTTTTT. Translated, it gives CASSLAYNRGPNEKLFF.